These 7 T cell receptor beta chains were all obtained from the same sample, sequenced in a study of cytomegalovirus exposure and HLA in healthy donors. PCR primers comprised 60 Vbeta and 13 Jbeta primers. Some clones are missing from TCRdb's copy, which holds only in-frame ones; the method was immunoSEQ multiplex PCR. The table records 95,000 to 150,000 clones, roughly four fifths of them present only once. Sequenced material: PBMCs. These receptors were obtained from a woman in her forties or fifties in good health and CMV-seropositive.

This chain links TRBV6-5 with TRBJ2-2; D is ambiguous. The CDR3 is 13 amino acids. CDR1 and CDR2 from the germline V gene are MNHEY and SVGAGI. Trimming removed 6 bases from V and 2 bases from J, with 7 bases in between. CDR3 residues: CASRSPNTGELFF. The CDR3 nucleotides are TGTGCCAGCAGGTCCCCTAACACCGGGGAGCTGTTTTTT.

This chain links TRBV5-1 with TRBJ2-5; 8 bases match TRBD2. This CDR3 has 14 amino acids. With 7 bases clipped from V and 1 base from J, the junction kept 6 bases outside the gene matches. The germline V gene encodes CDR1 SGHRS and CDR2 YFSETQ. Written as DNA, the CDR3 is TGCGCCAGCTGGGGCGGGGGGCCCCAAGAGACCCAGTACTTC. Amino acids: CASWGGGPQETQYF.

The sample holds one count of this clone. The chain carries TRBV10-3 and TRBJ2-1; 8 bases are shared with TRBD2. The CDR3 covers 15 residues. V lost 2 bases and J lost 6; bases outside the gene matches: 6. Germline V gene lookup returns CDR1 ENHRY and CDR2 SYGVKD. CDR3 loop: CAISEGLAGVNEQFF. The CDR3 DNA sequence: TGTGCCATCAGTGAGGGTCTAGCGGGCGTCAATGAGCAGTTCTTC.

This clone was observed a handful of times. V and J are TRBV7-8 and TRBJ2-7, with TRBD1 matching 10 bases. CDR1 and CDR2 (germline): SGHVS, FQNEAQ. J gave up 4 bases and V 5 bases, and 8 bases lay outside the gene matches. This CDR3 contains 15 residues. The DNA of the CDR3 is TGTGCCAGCAGCCCCCGGGACAGGGGAGGGTACGAGCAGTACTTC. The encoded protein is CASSPRDRGGYEQYF.

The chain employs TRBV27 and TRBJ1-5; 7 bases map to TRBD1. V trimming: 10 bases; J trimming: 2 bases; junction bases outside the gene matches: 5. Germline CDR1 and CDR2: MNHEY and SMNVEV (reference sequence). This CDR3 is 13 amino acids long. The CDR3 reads CATQGGGNQPQHF. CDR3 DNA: TGTGCCACCCAGGGGGGTGGCAATCAGCCCCAGCATTTT.

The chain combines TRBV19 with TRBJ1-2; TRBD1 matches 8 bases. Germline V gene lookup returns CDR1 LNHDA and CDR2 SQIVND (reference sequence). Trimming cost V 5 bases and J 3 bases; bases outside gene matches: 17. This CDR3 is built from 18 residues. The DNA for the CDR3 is TGTGCCAGTAGTTTCCTGAAAAGTCGCCGGGACAGGCACTATGGCTACACCTTC. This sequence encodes CASSFLKSRRDRHYGYTF.

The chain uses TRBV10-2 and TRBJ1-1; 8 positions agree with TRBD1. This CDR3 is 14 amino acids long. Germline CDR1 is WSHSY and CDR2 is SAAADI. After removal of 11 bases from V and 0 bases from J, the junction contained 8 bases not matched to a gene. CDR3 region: CASQGQVLNTEAFF. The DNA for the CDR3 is TGCGCCTCCCAGGGACAGGTCCTGAACACTGAAGCTTTCTTT.